This TCR beta chain is from a study of blood T cell repertoires in COVID-19. Study background: Samples taken during acute and convalescent COVID-19 were collected in the United States, Italy and Spain. From T cells, B-cell-depleted T cells, or PBMCs came the material, which was cDNA or gDNA.

Per the study methods: For nucleated cells, counts were estimated from reference gene primer amplification. Method: immunoSEQ multiplex PCR; TCRdb's copy keeps in-frame clones and lacks some. D and trimming come from the DNA, and the V and J calls and clone size come from that table. Of tens of thousands of clones in the sample, approximately 88% were seen once. V lost 4 bases and J 8 bases, leaving 6 bases between the germline ends. The CDR3 is 11 residues long. The germline CDR1 and CDR2 sequences are SGHTA and FQGTGA. The sequence came from a man between 65 and 85 years old in a cohort sampled during active COVID-19. This sequence joins TRBV7-3 and TRBJ2-1; tentatively, D is TRBD2 (5 bases). Sequencing was done on a sample of peripheral blood. CDR3 in DNA: TGTGCCAGCAGCTCGGGGTATGAGCAGTTCTTC. It translates to CASSSGYEQFF.